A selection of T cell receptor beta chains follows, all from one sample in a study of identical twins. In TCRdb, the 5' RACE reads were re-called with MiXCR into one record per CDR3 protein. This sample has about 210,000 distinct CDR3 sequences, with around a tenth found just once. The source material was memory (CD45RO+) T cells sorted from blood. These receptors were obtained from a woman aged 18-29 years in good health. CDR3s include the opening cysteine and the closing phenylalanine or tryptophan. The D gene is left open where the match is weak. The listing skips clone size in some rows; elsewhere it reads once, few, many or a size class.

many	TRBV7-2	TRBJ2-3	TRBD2	TGTGCCAGCAGACCGGCGGGAGGGCTTAGCACAGATACGCAGTATTTT	CASRPAGGLSTDTQYF
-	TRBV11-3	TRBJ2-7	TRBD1	TGTGCCAGCAGCTTACGGGACAGCTACTACGAGCAGTACTTC	CASSLRDSYYEQYF
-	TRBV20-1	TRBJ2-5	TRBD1	TGCAGTGCTCCGGACAGGGGGGTAGAGACCCAGTACTTC	CSAPDRGVETQYF
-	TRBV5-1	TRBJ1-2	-	TGCGCCAGCAGCCGGACCGATAGAGACTACTATGGCTACACCTTC	CASSRTDRDYYGYTF
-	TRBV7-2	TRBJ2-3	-	TGTGCCAGCAGCTTAGGATCCCCGGGCGCAGATACGCAGTATTTT	CASSLGSPGADTQYF
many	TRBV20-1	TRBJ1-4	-	TGCAGTGCTAGAGATATAGCTAATGAAAAACTGTTTTTT	CSARDIANEKLFF
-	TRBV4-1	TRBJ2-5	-	TGCGCCAGCAGCCCTTCGGGTCGGAGCGGCCAAGAGACCCAGTACTTC	CASSPSGRSGQETQYF
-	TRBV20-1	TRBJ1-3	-	TGCAGTGCTAGAAAAACAGGGTCGGGAGGAAACACCATATATTTT	CSARKTGSGGNTIYF
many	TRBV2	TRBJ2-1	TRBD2	TGTGCCAGCTCCACTAGCGGGCCCCCCCTCTTC	CASSTSGPPLF
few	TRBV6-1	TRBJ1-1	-	TGTGCCAGCAGTCCTCTAGGGACTAACACTGAAGCTTTCTTT	CASSPLGTNTEAFF
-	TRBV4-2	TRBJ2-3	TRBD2	TGTGCCAGCAGCCAAGGGACTAGCGGGGATACGCAGTATTTT	CASSQGTSGDTQYF
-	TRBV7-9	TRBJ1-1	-	TGTGCCAGCAGCTTAGTGATCCGGATGAACACTGAAGCTTTCTTT	CASSLVIRMNTEAFF
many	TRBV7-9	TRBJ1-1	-	TGTGCCAGCAGCTTAGATACTTGGACACCAGACACTGAAGCTTTCTTT	CASSLDTWTPDTEAFF
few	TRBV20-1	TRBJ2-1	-	TGCAGTGCTAGAGGAGGGTTGGGCTACAATGAGCAGTTCTTC	CSARGGLGYNEQFF
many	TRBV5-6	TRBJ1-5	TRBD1	TGTGCCAGCAGCTCCTCACGGACAGGGAACCAGCCCCAGCATTTT	CASSSSRTGNQPQHF
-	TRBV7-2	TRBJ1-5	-	TGTGCCAGCAGCCCGGTAGTGGGGGACCGGCCCCAGCATTTT	CASSPVVGDRPQHF
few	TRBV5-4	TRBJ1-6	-	TGTGCCAGCAGCTACACGGGTGTCCCCCAACATAATTCACCCCTCCACTTT	CASSYTGVPQHNSPLHF
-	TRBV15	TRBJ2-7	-	TGTGCCACCAGCAGAGGCCAAGCCCTGGCAGGGGACGAGCAGTACTTC	CATSRGQALAGDEQYF
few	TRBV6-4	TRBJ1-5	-	TGTGCCAGCAGTGAAGAGGGCAATCAGCCCCAGCATTTT	CASSEEGNQPQHF
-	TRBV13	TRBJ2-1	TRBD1	TGTGCCAGCAGCTCTCGGGACAGGTATTCTCAGGAGCAGTTCTTC	CASSSRDRYSQEQFF
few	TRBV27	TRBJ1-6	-	TGTGCCAGCAACCATTACCCACCCCTCCACTTT	CASNHYPPLHF
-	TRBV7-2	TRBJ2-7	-	TGTGCCAGCAGCGCGGCGGCGGGGTACGAGCAGTACTTC	CASSAAAGYEQYF
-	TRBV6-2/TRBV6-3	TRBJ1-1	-	TGTGCCAGCAGAACCTCCGAGCGGAACACTGAAGCTTTCTTT	CASRTSERNTEAFF
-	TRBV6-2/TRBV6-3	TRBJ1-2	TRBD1	TGTGCCAGCAGTTATCTTCGACAGGGACCCTATGGCTACACCTTC	CASSYLRQGPYGYTF
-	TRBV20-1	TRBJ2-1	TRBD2	TGCAGTGCTCAAATAGGACTAGCGGGAGCCTACAATGAGCAGTTCTTC	CSAQIGLAGAYNEQFF
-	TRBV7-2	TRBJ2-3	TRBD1	TGTGCCAGCAGCCCCGAGGGGACAGGGGATACGCAGTATTTT	CASSPEGTGDTQYF
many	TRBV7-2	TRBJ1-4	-	TGTGCCAGCAGCCCGGGCGGGTTGGCAACTAATGAAAAACTGTTTTTT	CASSPGGLATNEKLFF
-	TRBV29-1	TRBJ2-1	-	TGCAGCGGGCGGGCTAATACGGGACGTGAGCAGTTCTTC	CSGRANTGREQFF
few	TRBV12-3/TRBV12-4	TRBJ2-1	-	TGTGCCAGCAGTTACGGGACAATGGGTGAGCAGTTCTTC	CASSYGTMGEQFF
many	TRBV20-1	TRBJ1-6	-	TGCAGTGCTAGAGCAAGTAATTCACCCCTCCACTTT	CSARASNSPLHF
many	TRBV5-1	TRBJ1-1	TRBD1	TGCGCCAGCAGCTTGGAACAGGGGGTAGTGGCTTTCTTT	CASSLEQGVVAFF
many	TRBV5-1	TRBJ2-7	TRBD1	TGCGCCAGCAGCGCTAACAGGGGGCCCGAGCAGTACTTC	CASSANRGPEQYF